A single sample gave rise to the 9 T cell receptor beta chains below, sequenced in a study of blood T cell repertoires in COVID-19. TCRdb's copy holds only in-frame clones and misses some; the assay was immunoSEQ multiplex PCR. The sample records roughly 150,000 clones, about four fifths being singletons. The specimen was peripheral blood. Receptors originate from a woman aged 80 or over with COVID-19, enrolled during active disease.

This chain uses TRBV10-3 with TRBJ2-2; TRBD2 matches 14 bases. V shed 6 bases and J 7 bases; nucleotides not matched to a gene: 10. This CDR3 region has 17 residues. Germline V lookup: CDR1 ENHRY, CDR2 SYGVKD. CDR3 DNA: TGTGCCATCAGACTCGGACTAGCGGGGGGTTACAGCGGGGAGCTGTTTTTT. The encoded protein is CAIRLGLAGGYSGELFF.

This chain links TRBV30 with TRBJ2-7, with D tentatively TRBD2 (7 bases). The CDR3 has 14 residues. CDR1 is GTSNPN, CDR2 SVGIG, per germline (reference sequence). The V end lost 8 bases, the J end lost 0 bases, and 17 bases lay between the germline ends. The CDR3 DNA sequence: TGTGCCGCCGGTGGGAGGGGACACTCCTACGAGCAGTACTTC. It specifies CAAGGRGHSYEQYF.

This chain joins TRBV6-5 and TRBJ2-7, with a tentative D call TRBD2 (5 bases). Trimming left V 6 bases short and J 4 bases short, with 13 bases between. Germline V gives CDR1 MNHEY, CDR2 SVGAGI. The CDR3 is made up of 13 amino acids. CDR3 loop: CASSRGRAYEQYF. CDR3 nucleotide sequence: TGTGCCAGCAGCCGTGGGCGGGCATACGAGCAGTACTTC.

This rearrangement joins TRBV5-6 to TRBJ1-2, with a weak D call TRBD1 (6 bases). Between the trimmed V and J ends, which lost 2 bases and 2 bases, there was a span of 10 bases. This CDR3 comprises 14 residues. Germline V lookup: CDR1 SGHDT, CDR2 YYEEEE. The CDR3 is CASSFLGQNYGYTF. The CDR3 nucleotides read TGTGCCAGCAGCTTTCTAGGACAGAACTATGGCTACACCTTC.

J is TRBJ1-2 and V is TRBV18; TRBD1 aligns across 7 bases. Germline CDR1 is KGHSH and CDR2 is LQKENI. The CDR3 runs 16 residues. V shed 4 bases and J 7 bases; nucleotides not matched to a gene: 15. The CDR3 bases are TGTGCCAGCTCACTTACCGGGACAGAGACCTCTCTTGGCTACACCTTC. Protein: CASSLTGTETSLGYTF.

The J gene is TRBJ1-1, the V gene TRBV2; 10 bases agree with TRBD1. The CDR3 covers 14 residues. CDR1 is SNHLY, CDR2 FYNNEI, per germline. Trimming at V came to 5 bases and at J to 4 bases, leaving 4 bases not matched to a gene. The CDR3 loop reads CASSPWTGGTEAFF. The CDR3 nucleotides are TGTGCCAGCAGTCCCTGGACAGGGGGCACTGAAGCTTTCTTT.

The CDR3: CASSQQGADYGYTF. The CDR3 region has the DNA TGTGCCAGCAGTCAACAGGGGGCTGACTATGGCTACACCTTC. This rearrangement joins TRBV2 to TRBJ1-2, with 9 bases identical to TRBD1. The CDR3 length is 14 residues. V gave up 5 bases and J gave up 3 bases; unmatched junction bases: 4. Germline V CDR1 and CDR2: SNHLY, FYNNEI.

The gene calls are TRBV7-6 and TRBJ2-5, with a possible D match to TRBD2 (5 bases). The germline CDR1 and CDR2 sequences are SGHVS and FNYEAQ. This CDR3 has 13 amino acids. Trimming cost V 1 base and J 6 bases, with 9 bases left between them. CDR3 in amino acids: CASSLGRGQTQYF. In DNA, the CDR3 is TGTGCCAGCAGCTTAGGACGCGGGCAGACCCAGTACTTC.

This sequence joins TRBV6-5 and TRBJ2-7; 7 bases match TRBD1. This CDR3 is built from 13 residues. Germline V gene lookup returns CDR1 MNHEY and CDR2 SVGAGI. With 4 bases clipped from V and 2 bases from J, the junction kept 2 bases outside the gene matches. The chain's CDR3 is CASSLGQTYEQYF. In DNA form, the CDR3 reads TGTGCCAGCAGTTTGGGACAGACCTACGAGCAGTACTTC.